One and the same sample provided the 2 T cell receptor beta chains below, sequenced in a study of OX40 agonist ivuxolimab in advanced cancers. Sequenced by immunoSEQ multiplex PCR; TCRdb stores in-frame clones only, minus some. The table lists tens of thousands of clones, approximately 89% of them singletons. Sequencing was performed on CD4+ or CD8+ T cells sorted from blood, taken in a trial of the OX40 agonist ivuxolimab. These receptors all come from an adult with an advanced solid tumor such as melanoma, head and neck, liver or kidney cancer.

The CDR3, as DNA: TGTGCCACCAGATTACAGGGGGCCGTAATGAACACTGAAGCTTTCTTT. Translating it yields CATRLQGAVMNTEAFF. J is TRBJ1-1 and V is TRBV25-1; 9 nucleotides line up with TRBD1. The V gene's germline CDR1 is MGHDK and CDR2 SYGVNS. Losses at the gene ends were 10 bases for V and 0 bases for J; bases not matched to a gene: 12. The CDR3 has 16 amino acids.

The chain employs TRBV7-7 and TRBJ2-2, with 9 bases matching TRBD2. Germline CDR1 is SSHAT and CDR2 is FNYEAQ (reference sequence). After removal of 1 base from V and 0 bases from J, the junction contained 6 bases not matched to a gene. The CDR3 is 18 residues long. The DNA for the CDR3 is TGTGCCAGCAGCTTAGTCCCAGCGGGGGGACCGAACACCGGGGAGCTGTTTTTT. Encoded protein: CASSLVPAGGPNTGELFF.